This TCR beta chain was obtained from a study of glioma-infiltrating T cells after dendritic cell vaccination. Study-level background: Between about 2002 and 2013, patients got autologous tumor lysate-pulsed dendritic cell vaccines.

Data came from immunoSEQ multiplex PCR; TCRdb stores just in-frame clones and leaves some out. The table lists approximately 10,000 clones, 70% to 85% of them singletons, with about two fifths in the top ten. Time point of the sample: after dendritic cell vaccination, including at tumor progression/relapse. Study-level points and caveats: Survival was not directly related to TCR clonality in these patients.

Points on this clone: Its antigen is undetermined.

The CDR3 has 18 amino acids. V gave up 0 bases and J gave up 0 bases, with 14 bases separating them. Germline V gene sequence: CDR1 SGHVS, CDR2 FQNEAQ. The chain couples TRBV7-8 to TRBJ1-4, with D perhaps TRBD1 (5 bases). The sequencing used blood, collected after dendritic cell vaccination. The receptor was derived from a human donor with glioblastoma. CDR3 in amino acids: CASSLAGGRLATNEKLFF. The CDR3 DNA is TGTGCCAGCAGCTTAGCGGGGGGACGGCTAGCAACTAATGAAAAACTGTTTTTT.